This TCR beta chain was recovered during a study of cytomegalovirus exposure and HLA in healthy donors. The protocol was immunoSEQ multiplex PCR, while the TCRdb copy is restricted to in-frame clones and leaves out a portion. This sample has roughly 150,000 clones; around 90% occur once, and the top ten carry under 3%. Details on this clone: As yet, its antigen is unknown.

CDR1 MGHRA and CDR2 YSYEKL come from the germline V gene. V lost 3 bases, J lost 8 bases, and 16 bases stayed unmatched. The CDR3 sequence is 18 residues long. Study observations and caveats: According to the study, about 180 TCR beta chains were cytomegalovirus-associated. It was found in a later analysis that first-cohort TCR clusters tended to co-occur in the approximately 130 validation repertoires. A few of the chains that were CMV-associated were confirmed in vitro to be specific for CMV antigens.

The V gene is TRBV4-1, the J gene TRBJ2-1; 10 nucleotides match TRBD2. The sequence derives from a man aged 18 to 35 in good health and CMV-seronegative. The sequenced material came from PBMCs. The CDR3 protein is CASSQWAPGTSEIHEQFF. The CDR3 nucleotides are TGCGCCAGCAGCCAGTGGGCCCCTGGGACTAGCGAGATCCATGAGCAGTTCTTC.